The clone carrying this T cell receptor beta chain was counted ten times or more. Its antigen remains unknown. The CDR3 is 15 amino acids. Germline loops: CDR1 SGHRS, CDR2 YFSETQ. The V end lost 0 bases, the J end lost 4 bases, and 10 bases lay between the germline ends. The data are from a study of CD8 T cells in ankylosing spondylitis. Using its own MiXCR run on the 5' RACE reads, TCRdb lists one record per CDR3 protein. The table records 700,000 to 1,000,000 distinct CDR3 sequences, about an eighth of them present only once. Study outcomes and limitations: Within ankylosing spondylitis blood, a TCR beta motif made up of eight highly homologous variants appeared to be characteristic.

The receptor was isolated from a male donor with ankylosing spondylitis. Sequenced input: blood, either unsorted or a sorted T cell fraction (not recorded which). The genes are TRBV5-1 and TRBJ2-2, with D tentatively TRBD2 (6 bases). CDR3 amino acids: CASSLGSGATGELFF. DNA for the CDR3: TGCGCCAGCAGCTTGGGTTCGGGAGCCACCGGGGAGCTGTTTTTT.